This section outlines one T cell receptor (beta chain) sequence together with its context. What it recognizes is unknown. With no exception, relapse followed autologous stem cell transplantation in all patients, and brentuximab vedotin exposure varied. These data come from a study of PD-1 blockade in classical Hodgkin lymphoma. Study results and limitations: Newly diagnosed patients were said to have less baseline TCR diversity than healthy donors did. Diversity in CD4+ TCRs, unlike that measured in CD8+ TCRs, had risen significantly by C4D1.

Using immunoSEQ multiplex PCR, the repertoire was profiled, and TCRdb retains in-frame clones only, with some absent. The profile covers over 10,000 clones, with 85% to 90% appearing a single time and 37% taken by the ten largest. This CDR3 region has 15 residues. Germline V CDR1 and CDR2: MNHNY, SVGAGI (reference sequence). V lost 5 bases and J lost 5, with 19 bases in between. The TCR sequence derives from a human donor with classical Hodgkin lymphoma. The sequenced sample was peripheral blood mononuclear cells (PBMCs), obtained at baseline. The chain employs TRBV6-6 and TRBJ2-7, with a weak D call TRBD2 (7 bases). The CDR3 spells CASSDRMAGVHEQYF. The CDR3 DNA reads as TGTGCCAGCAGTGACAGGATGGCGGGAGTCCACGAGCAGTACTTC.